A single sample is the source of the 24 T cell receptor beta chains below, sequenced in a study of T cell repertoires in aging, cancer and after chemotherapy. TCR beta rearrangements were amplified from peripheral blood genomic DNA. Multiplex touch-down PCR with TRB-A/B primers amplified rearranged V-D-J TRB sequences. Each CDR3 protein is one row after TCRdb ran MiXCR on the multiplex PCR reads. The sample yields about 1,000 distinct CDR3 sequences, about 28% seen once. Material for sequencing was blood. Every receptor here comes from a human donor with a solid tumor.

This clonotype ranks as medium-sized. The CDR3 loop is CASSSWDRGPGTEAFF. Written as DNA, the CDR3 is TGTGCCAGCAGTTCCTGGGACAGGGGACCGGGAACTGAAGCTTTCTTT. The rearrangement uses TRBV12-3 or TRBV12-4 and TRBJ1-1; TRBD1 matches at 10 bases. The CDR3 runs 16 residues. Trimming at V came to 4 bases and at J to 5 bases, leaving 10 bases not matched to a gene.

In its sample, this clonotype is medium-sized. Here the CDR3 DNA reads TGCGCCAGCAGTCCTTCGGACCCTGGCAGTGAGCAGTTCTTC. Residues: CASSPSDPGSEQFF. The genes are TRBV5-1 and TRBJ2-1, with no clear D. V dropped 5 bases and J dropped 9 bases, with 18 bases sitting between them. The CDR3 has 14 residues. Per the germline V gene, CDR1 is SGHRS and CDR2 is YFSETQ.

This clonotype qualifies as large (0.1 to 1%). This chain joins TRBV4-2 and TRBJ2-1; D is possibly TRBD2 (6 bases). V shed 0 bases and J shed 3 bases, with 9 bases lying between them. This CDR3 is built from 15 residues. Germline CDR1 is LGHNA and CDR2 is YNFKEQ. The chain's CDR3 is CASSQDPGDYNEQFF. The CDR3 nucleotides read TGTGCCAGCAGCCAAGATCCGGGGGACTACAATGAGCAGTTCTTC.

This clonotype is deemed medium-sized. This chain connects TRBV6-6 to TRBJ1-4; 12 bases agree with TRBD1. The trim removed 6 bases at V and 8 bases at J, leaving 10 bases unmatched. The CDR3 contains 16 residues. Per germline, CDR1 MNHNY and CDR2 SVGAGI (reference sequence). The CDR3 sequence is CASSTGQGAREEKLFF. CDR3 nucleotide sequence: TGTGCCAGCAGCACGGGACAGGGGGCGAGGGAAGAAAAACTGTTTTTT.

CDR3 in DNA: TGTGCCGGGACCTCGGGGGGAGGCGAGCAGTACTTC. The encoded protein is CAGTSGGGEQYF. This chain connects TRBV6-2 or TRBV6-3 to TRBJ2-7, with 7 nucleotides matching TRBD2. The V and J ends lost 11 bases and 6 bases, in that order; junction bases with no gene match: 10. CDR3 length: 12 residues. Germline CDR1 MNHEY, CDR2 SVGEGT.

In its sample, this clonotype ranks as medium-sized. The rearrangement joins TRBV15 to TRBJ2-3, with 8 bases identical to TRBD2. Germline V gives CDR1 LNHNV, CDR2 YYDKDF (reference sequence). The CDR3 has 19 residues. With V trimmed by 1 base and J by 2 bases, 14 bases remained unmatched. CDR3 in DNA: TGTGCCACCAGCAGAGCCCCCACGGGGGGGAGTGGGGCCACAGATACGCAGTATTTT. Protein: CATSRAPTGGSGATDTQYF.

This clonotype is large in the sample. The chain uses TRBV19 and TRBJ2-5; D remains unclear. V gave up 3 bases and J gave up 5 bases, with 10 bases separating them. Germline CDR1 LNHDA, CDR2 SQIVND (reference sequence). The CDR3 runs to 13 residues. The CDR3 DNA reads TGTGCCAGTAGTATGGGGTTCTCGGAGACCCAGTACTTC. Its protein product is CASSMGFSETQYF.

As for this clonotype: The conserved final phenylalanine or tryptophan is absent from the CDR3, which likely points to a read error. V usage is TRBV6-5 and J usage is TRBJ2-7; D unclear. The germline V and J ends were trimmed by 0 bases and 3 bases, with 9 bases remaining between them. From germline, CDR1 is MNHEY and CDR2 SVGAGI. The CDR3 has 14 residues. CDR3 sequence reads: CASSYSIQYYEQYL. DNA for the CDR3: TGTGCCAGCAGTTACTCGATACAGTACTACGAGCAGTACTTA.

This clonotype was seen more than once but under ten times. The chain carries TRBV28 and TRBJ1-2, with unresolved D. The CDR3 consists of 17 residues. The V end was cut by 1 base, the J end by 8 bases, with 23 bases between. CDR1 and CDR2 (germline): MDHEN, SYDVKM. The CDR3 reads CASSLLGGPLGLWGYTF. The CDR3 DNA reads TGTGCCAGCAGTTTATTAGGCGGGCCGCTGGGTCTATGGGGCTACACCTTC.

The chain links TRBV20-1 to TRBJ2-7; 7 nucleotides match TRBD2. The CDR3 has 12 amino acids. Germline values: CDR1 DFQATT, CDR2 SNEGSKA (reference sequence). J lost 4 bases, V lost 1 base, and 1 base had no gene match. The CDR3: CSARAGGYEQYF. The CDR3 DNA reads TGCAGTGCTAGAGCCGGGGGGTACGAGCAGTACTTC.

V and J are TRBV7-6 and TRBJ2-3; D not resolved. The CDR3 length is 16 residues. V was shortened by 4 bases and J by 6 bases, with 20 bases between the two germline ends. CDR1 and CDR2 (germline): SGHVS, FNYEAQ. CDR3 loop: CASSSTAAFPPDTQYF. The CDR3 DNA reads TGTGCCAGCAGCTCAACAGCAGCCTTCCCCCCCGATACGCAGTATTTT.

A word on this clonotype: Since a much larger clone is just one base distant, this may be a read error. The V and J genes are TRBV20-1 and TRBJ2-7; D might be TRBD1 or TRBD2, each matching 7 bases. Trimming stripped 3 bases from V and 6 bases from J, with 21 bases between. The CDR3 totals 15 residues. CDR1 is DFQATT and CDR2 is SNEGSKA in the germline V gene (reference sequence). As DNA, the CDR3 is TGCAGTGCTAGGGCGACGACTAGCTGGACAGGCGAGCAGTACTTC. Amino acids: CSARATTSWTGEQYF.

A few counts support this clonotype. The gene calls are TRBV2 and TRBJ1-1, with a possible D match to TRBD1 (6 bases). Germline values: CDR1 SNHLY, CDR2 FYNNEI. Trimming shortened V by 5 bases and J by 5 bases, and 9 bases separated the two germline ends. The length of the CDR3 is 12 residues. The CDR3 coding sequence is TGTGCCAGCAGTCCACAGGGTACTGAAGCTTTCTTT. The encoded protein is CASSPQGTEAFF.

This chain links TRBV7-2 with TRBJ1-3; tentative D call: TRBD1 (6 bases). Germline-derived CDR1 and CDR2 are SGHTA and FQGNSA. CDR3 length: 15 amino acids. V was shortened by 5 bases and J by 0 bases, with 11 bases between the two germline ends. The CDR3 sequence: CASSRTGISGNTIYF. The CDR3 region has the DNA TGTGCCAGCAGCCGTACAGGGATCTCTGGAAACACCATATATTTT.

Relative to its sample, this clonotype is large. The chain joins TRBV6-1 to TRBJ2-5; weak D call: TRBD1 (5 bases). The CDR3 totals 14 residues. V lost 8 bases to trimming and J lost 5 bases, with 18 bases between them. Germline CDR1 MNHNS, CDR2 SASEGT. CDR3 sequence reads: CASGASALAETQYF. The CDR3 DNA follows: TGTGCCAGCGGGGCCTCCGCCCTCGCTGAGACCCAGTACTTC.

V gene TRBV29-1 combines with J gene TRBJ2-1, with 16 bases matching TRBD2. The J segment lost 9 bases and the V segment lost 4 bases, leaving 12 bases of the junction unmatched. CDR1 SQVTM and CDR2 ANQGSEA come from the germline V gene. The CDR3 is made up of 17 amino acids. The CDR3 region is CSVAPGLAGGPGGEQFF. In DNA, the CDR3 is TGCAGCGTTGCCCCGGGACTAGCGGGAGGGCCGGGGGGTGAGCAGTTCTTC.

This clonotype turned up a few times. This sequence joins TRBV5-1 and TRBJ2-5, with D possibly matching TRBD1 (6 bases). This CDR3 region has 14 residues. Germline V gene data show CDR1 as SGHRS and CDR2 as YFSETQ. Trimming took 6 bases from V and 4 from J, leaving 16 bases between them. The CDR3 spells CASKQGMGGETQYF. CDR3 sequence (DNA): TGCGCCAGCAAACAGGGAATGGGTGGAGAGACCCAGTACTTC.

A word on this clonotype: Since the CDR3 does not end with the conserved phenylalanine or tryptophan, this likely comes from a read error. The CDR3 protein is CASSMEAGAYNEQFI. The DNA for the CDR3 is TGTGCCAGTAGTATGGAAGCGGGGGCCTACAATGAGCAGTTCATC. This chain uses TRBV19 with TRBJ2-1; TRBD2 matches at 8 bases. Per germline, CDR1 LNHDA and CDR2 SQIVND (reference sequence). The CDR3 consists of 15 residues. V shed 3 bases and J 2 bases; nucleotides not matched to a gene: 3.

This clonotype is labeled medium-sized. CDR3 in DNA: TGTGCCAGCACAACGTTGTATAGCAATCAGCCCCAGCATTTT. The encoded protein is CASTTLYSNQPQHF. The J gene is TRBJ1-5, the V gene TRBV6-2 or TRBV6-3; D call uncertain. Trimming pared 7 bases from V and 0 bases from J, leaving 10 bases between. This CDR3 is built from 14 residues. Germline values: CDR1 MNHEY, CDR2 SVGEGT.

This clonotype was detected only a few times. The chain joins TRBV7-2 to TRBJ1-6; D is unresolved. Germline lookup yields CDR1 SGHTA and CDR2 FQGNSA. CDR3 length: 17 residues. Trimming took 1 base from V and 0 from J, leaving 10 bases between them. CDR3 region: CASSLGTASSYNSPLHF. The CDR3 coding sequence is TGTGCCAGCAGCTTAGGTACAGCGAGCTCCTATAATTCACCCCTCCACTTT.

This clonotype has only one observation. The genes are TRBV11-2 and TRBJ2-7; D is undetermined. This CDR3 spans 13 amino acids. Looked up from germline, CDR1 is SGHAT and CDR2 is FQNNGV. V lost 3 bases and J lost 2, with 8 bases in between. CDR3 region: CASSFGTAYEQYF. CDR3 DNA sequence: TGTGCCAGCAGCTTCGGAACAGCCTACGAGCAGTACTTC.

The J gene is TRBJ2-2, the V gene TRBV20-1; D gene unclear. V was trimmed by 0 bases and J by 8 bases, leaving 7 bases between them. The germline V gene has CDR1 DFQATT and CDR2 SNEGSKA (reference sequence). The CDR3 loop spans 12 amino acids. The CDR3, as DNA: TGCAGTGCTAGAGAGGATTGGGGGGAGCTGTTTTTT. It translates to CSAREDWGELFF.

This clonotype is medium-sized by share. This chain connects TRBV28 to TRBJ2-7; D unresolved. Looked up from germline, CDR1 is MDHEN and CDR2 is SYDVKM. Between the trimmed V and J ends, which lost 1 base and 3 bases, there was a span of 13 bases. This CDR3 comprises 15 residues. CDR3: CASSLLGGPLYEQYF. CDR3 sequence (DNA): TGTGCCAGCAGTTTATTGGGTGGACCGCTCTACGAGCAGTACTTC.

The chain uses TRBV14 and TRBJ2-2, with 14 bases that match TRBD2. CDR3 length: 20 amino acids. Losses at the gene ends were 0 bases for V and 0 bases for J; bases not matched to a gene: 6. Germline V CDR1 and CDR2: SGHDN, FVKESK. CDR3 sequence reads: CASSQETGTSGRPNTGELFF. CDR3 sequence (DNA): TGTGCCAGCAGCCAAGAAACCGGGACTAGCGGGAGACCGAACACCGGGGAGCTGTTTTTT.